The text below deals with one TCR beta chain. Its antigen is currently not known. No base qualities exist here, and no much larger clone lies one base off it. Patients with autoimmune disease history or receiving systemic immunosuppression were excluded from the trial. Peripheral blood for TCR sequencing was collected from all dose cohorts at baseline, on cycle 4 day 1, and on cycle 7 day 1. The samples were drawn from a first-in-human, open-label, multicenter phase I dose-escalation trial of ivuxolimab. The trial enrolled adults with locally advanced or metastatic head and neck squamous cell, hepatocellular, melanoma or renal cell carcinoma. CD4+ and CD8+ T cells were sorted separately from peripheral blood before TCR sequencing. CDR1 and CDR2, per the germline V gene (reference sequence), are SEHNR and FQNEAQ. The germline ends are 19 bases apart after V is trimmed by 3 bases and J by 4 bases. Spanning cysteine to phenylalanine, the CDR3 consists of 16 amino acids. Only the CDR3 region is kept as DNA, spanning 48 bases read in frame from base 1.

Genomic DNA was extracted from sorted cells for sequencing of the TCRbeta CDR3 region. TCRbeta CDR3 regions were sequenced using the immunoSEQ Assay. TCRdb provides this immuneACCESS table in a form limited to in-frame rearrangements. Some clones are lacking; in checked studies, under half of them reflect an unresolved V gene, and why the rest are absent is not known. The sample table contains tens of thousands of clones; only one count was recorded for about 83% of them. The ten biggest clones cover roughly 34% of the sample. The record originates from a study of OX40 agonist ivuxolimab in advanced cancers. Broadly, across the study: Ivuxolimab was an agonistic, fully human IgG2 monoclonal antibody directed against OX40 (CD134), a costimulatory receptor. Intravenous ivuxolimab was administered to patients every 2 weeks at six dose levels: 0.01, 0.1, 0.3, 1.5, 3 and 10 mg/kg. Of the 50 to 55 patients in dose escalation, about 20 had hepatocellular carcinoma, about 15 had melanoma, 9 had renal cell carcinoma and 9 had head and neck cancer. The dose-escalation cohort was 82.7% male with a mean age of about 58 years, ranging from roughly 20 to 80. Prior anti-PD-1, anti-PD-L1 or anti-CTLA-4 therapy was permitted, and about two fifths of dose-escalation patients had received checkpoint inhibitors. Partial responses occurred in three dose-escalation patients: two with cutaneous melanoma and one with hepatocellular carcinoma. The point of sequencing TCRbeta in the periphery was to test whether ivuxolimab changed TCR sequence diversity and drove clonal T-cell expansion. The paper reports the monotherapy dose-escalation portion (N of about 47 patients) of the phase I ivuxolimab trial. Points the paper makes about the study in general: Antigen specificity was not determined for the clonally expanded peripheral T cells. At doses of 0.1 to 3.0 mg/kg, clonal expansion of both CD4+ and CD8+ T cells in blood was seen between baseline and week 6. Low levels of normalized T-cell clonal expansion were also seen in some patients who did not respond. In the 0.1-3.0 mg/kg groups, partial responders were among the patients with the lowest normalized peripheral clonal expansion, particularly in CD8+ T cells. After ivuxolimab, CD8+ T cells had more expanded clones than CD4+ T cells on average.

The material was CD4+ or CD8+ T cells sorted from blood, obtained in a trial of the OX40 agonist ivuxolimab. This clonotype originated in an adult with an advanced solid tumor such as melanoma, head and neck, liver or kidney cancer. Rearrangement joined TRBV7-9 to TRBJ2-7; a weak D assignment points to TRBD2 (6 bases agree). Here is the DNA: TGTGCCAGCAGCTTCCCCTCCCGGGGGACTTCATACGAGCAGTACTTC. This encodes CASSFPSRGTSYEQYF.